The source of this T cell receptor (beta chain) is a study of shared clonotypes between healthy human individuals (TCRdb year 2020). Background on the whole study: The cohort comprised a couple of women and three men aged 18 to 49 years. For each donor, three plates each were used for CD4 naive and CD4 memory, two plates were used for CD8 naive, and one plate was used for CD8 memory. To estimate repertoire size and how much clonotype sharing occurs between individuals, the study deeply sequenced the blood TCR repertoires of roughly 5 healthy adults. Libraries were prepared and TCR repertoires were sequenced by different laboratories using diverse techniques, in order to increase sequencing depth and limit assay-specific biases. Per donor, leukapheresis produced somewhere between about 0.85 and 10 billion PBMCs. Findings and caveats that apply to the study as a whole: Pairwise subsampling indicated that sequencing depth was expected to affect the degree of clonotype sharing among donors. Sharing across a few donors was observed for approximately 5% of naive CD4, over 3% of naive CD8, roughly 2.3% of memory CD4, and about 0.39% of memory CD8 clonotypes. Naive subsets generally had larger estimated clonotype richness than memory subsets did. Compared with non-shared clonotypes, the clonotypes found in all four sorted-subset donors had higher generation probabilities. Only blood was sampled, and tissue TCR repertoires likely differ from those in blood. Rarefaction of sorted-subset datasets indicated incomplete sequencing despite the large sequencing depth. The small number of donors limited the genetic and exposure-history diversity represented.

Measured from the cysteine to the phenylalanine, the CDR3 is 13 residues long. Left in the record is the CDR3 DNA by itself, 39 bases read in frame from the first base. Unmatched junction bases come to 7, with V trimmed by 3 bases and J by 7 bases. CDR1 SGHRS and CDR2 YFSETQ were looked up in the germline V gene. The donors were healthy, HIV-negative adults who had no recently reported acute infections or vaccinations. Every donor was a Caucasian adult residing in Nashville, Tennessee, USA. CD4+ T cells were enriched by magnetic negative selection, after which naive cells were positively selected on CD45RA and the negative fraction was taken as the memory subset. Blood was obtained by leukapheresis, after which PBMCs were separated by Ficoll-Histopaque density gradient centrifugation and cryopreserved in liquid nitrogen vapor phase. Analytical flow cytometry was used to check the purity and quantity of every magnetically sorted T cell population. Genomic DNA was isolated from every sorted fraction and measured by UV absorbance on a Nanodrop 2000c.

TCR CDR3 regions were amplified from genomic DNA by multiplex PCR using the deep immunoSEQ assay. Extracted genomic DNA from each cell subset was spread evenly across all wells of several immunoSEQ 96-well plates, with each plate serving as a replicate. Each replicate PCR for sorted subsets received about 220 ng genomic DNA, equal to roughly 29,000 T cell genomes. Purified libraries were measured with a Qubit 3.0 fluorometer, size-checked on a Bioanalyzer 2100, and measured again with the KAPA Library Quantification kit. Each immunoSEQ 96-well plate was sequenced on its own single-read 150-cycle Illumina NextSeq 550 flow cell. The authors processed their data as follows. Because the immunoSEQ output included only junctional sequences and no quality scores, the filtering could not be the same as the filtering used for full-length reads. Sequences were annotated with PyIR, a Python wrapper for IgBLAST v1.9, using IMGT germline references to assign V/J genes and CDR3. Any read was removed if the V/J assignment was weak (E-value above 1e-6), the CDR3 was missing, or the read contained stop codons, out-of-frame junctions, or ambiguous translated residues. V3J clonotypes were defined by identical inferred V gene, J gene, and CDR3 amino acid sequence. Percentage overlap between repertoires was calculated by dividing the number of shared unique clonotypes by the size of the smaller repertoire. Repertoire richness was assessed with RTK rarefaction, the Chao1 estimator, and Recon v2.1 estimates of unobserved clonotypes. Generation probabilities for all TCRbeta clonotypes obtained by the gDNA method from a few donors were computed using OLGA. Entries here come from immuneACCESS through TCRdb and include only in-frame sequences with V and J called. Some clones fail to appear in such tables; in the studies checked, an unresolved V gene covers under half of the shortfall, and the cause of the remainder is unknown. That table gives V, J and clone size, and the DNA gave D and trimming. The sample contains some 2,500,000 clones, 93% of them found a single time. The ten top clones hold about 0.39% of the sample.

Concerning this clone itself: Its specific antigen is unknown. Base qualities were left out, and no much larger clone turns up one base away.

This receptor was taken from a man aged 18 to 29 in good health. Some clones in this sample may be carry-over from other donors' samples. Sequenced sample: naive CD4+ T cells from PBMCs. Interpreted using the paper, the cell subset or site label stands for: CD45RA+ positively selected. The sequence is built from TRBV5-1 and TRBJ2-7; 7 bases in the middle match TRBD1. The CDR3 region: CASSYRQGLEQYF. The bases read TGCGCCAGCAGCTACCGACAGGGCTTAGAGCAGTACTTC.